This passage covers 13 T cell receptor beta chains from one sample sequenced in a study of cytomegalovirus exposure and HLA in healthy donors. Both 60 Vbeta primers and 13 Jbeta primers went into the PCR. The repertoire was sequenced with immunoSEQ multiplex PCR; TCRdb's copy has only in-frame clones and lacks some. The sample carries approximately 210,000 clones, 79% recorded once. Sequencing was carried out using PBMCs. Receptor source: a girl aged 10 to 17 in good health and CMV-seropositive.

The rearrangement joins TRBV27 to TRBJ1-4; 9 bases fit TRBD1. CDR1 MNHEY and CDR2 SMNVEV come from the germline V gene (reference sequence). J gave up 7 bases and V 2 bases, and 8 bases lay outside the gene matches. CDR3 size: 16 residues. CDR3 residues: CASSLGQGLVTEKLFF. Written as DNA, the CDR3 is TGTGCCAGCAGTTTAGGACAGGGGCTAGTGACTGAAAAACTGTTTTTT.

This clone was seen a single time. V usage is TRBV27 and J usage is TRBJ2-7, with D unclear. V lost 2 bases, J lost 0 bases, and 8 bases lay in between. From germline, CDR1 is MNHEY and CDR2 SMNVEV (reference sequence). The CDR3 covers 14 residues. This CDR3 reads CASSLSRSSYEQYF. The CDR3 DNA reads TGTGCCAGCAGTTTAAGCCGAAGCTCCTACGAGCAGTACTTC.

This chain joins TRBV5-4 and TRBJ2-5, with TRBD2 matching over 16 bases. The CDR3 covers 17 residues. Germline CDR1 and CDR2: SGHNT and YYREEE (reference sequence). V was clipped by 5 bases and J by 2 bases; unmatched bases: 6. CDR3 sequence reads: CASRWGLAGGNQETQYF. CDR3 sequence (DNA): TGTGCCAGCAGATGGGGACTAGCGGGGGGGAATCAAGAGACCCAGTACTTC. Full variable domain (remainder filled in from reference TRBV5-4 and TRBJ2-5): ETGVTQSPTHLIKTRGQQVTLRCSSQSGHNTVSWYQQALGQGPQFIFQYYREEENGRGNFPPRFSGLQFPNYSSELNVNALELDDSALYLCASRWGLAGGNQETQYFGPGTRLLVL.

The chain uses TRBV4-1 and TRBJ2-7; TRBD1 matches at 7 bases. Germline lookup yields CDR1 MGHRA and CDR2 YSYEKL. This CDR3 has 16 amino acids. The junction had 13 bases not matched to a gene; V was cut back by 4 bases and J by 4 bases. This CDR3 reads CASSRGIGQAKYEQYF. The CDR3 nucleotides are TGCGCCAGCAGCCGAGGAATAGGACAGGCCAAATACGAGCAGTACTTC.

This clone was seen a single time. The chain has TRBV2 and TRBJ2-3; D not resolved. The V end was cut by 0 bases, the J end by 1 base, with 8 bases between. The CDR3 totals 15 residues. Germline CDR1 and CDR2: SNHLY and FYNNEI. The CDR3: CASSEALAGTDTQYF. CDR3 bases: TGTGCCAGCAGTGAAGCGTTAGCAGGCACAGATACGCAGTATTTT.

The V and J genes are TRBV4-2 and TRBJ2-1; 12 bases are a match to TRBD2. CDR3 size: 16 residues. Germline CDR1 and CDR2: LGHNA and YNFKEQ. V gave up 1 base and J gave up 8 bases; unmatched junction bases: 6. The CDR3 loop is CASSQAGTSGFDEQFF. CDR3 coding DNA: TGTGCCAGCAGCCAAGCCGGGACTAGCGGGTTCGATGAGCAGTTCTTC.

This chain links TRBV4-3 with TRBJ1-3; D is perhaps TRBD1 (6 bases). The CDR3 is 15 residues long. Per the germline V gene, CDR1 is LGHNA and CDR2 is YSLEER. Trimming took 0 bases from V and 4 from J, leaving 10 bases between them. CDR3: CASSQDSGVGNTIYF. The CDR3 DNA reads TGCGCCAGCAGCCAAGATTCAGGGGTCGGAAACACCATATATTTT.

Only a few counts were recorded for this clone. V is TRBV11-2 and J is TRBJ2-1; D possibly corresponds to TRBD1 (6 bases). Trimming removed 1 base from V and 0 bases from J, with 7 bases in between. CDR1 SGHAT and CDR2 FQNNGV come from the germline V gene. CDR3 length: 15 residues. The CDR3 DNA sequence: TGTGCCAGCAGCTTAGTGGGGGCCTCCTACAATGAGCAGTTCTTC. Protein: CASSLVGASYNEQFF. Together with reference TRBV11-2 and TRBJ2-1, the CDR3 gives the full variable domain: EAGVAQSPRYKIIEKRQSVAFWCNPISGHATLYWYQQILGQGPKLLIQFQNNGVVDDSQLPKDRFSAERLKGVDSTLKIQPAKLEDSAVYLCASSLVGASYNEQFFGPGTRLTVL.

The rearrangement joins TRBV9 to TRBJ2-2, with D perhaps matching TRBD1 (6 bases). The germline V gene encodes CDR1 SGDLS and CDR2 YYNGEE. There are 18 residues in the CDR3. Trimming shortened V by 3 bases and J by 3 bases, and 21 bases separated the two germline ends. CDR3 nucleotides: TGTGCCAGCAGCGACCACCTAGACAGGATTGAGGACACCGGGGAGCTGTTTTTT. It is translated as CASSDHLDRIEDTGELFF.

The rearrangement links TRBV6-6 to TRBJ2-4; D is possibly TRBD1 (5 bases). Trimming removed 4 bases at V and 7 bases at J, with 17 bases between. This CDR3 is 15 amino acids long. The germline gives CDR1 MNHNY, CDR2 SVGAGI (reference sequence). The CDR3 sequence: CASSFVWGKTNIQYF. The CDR3 region has the DNA TGTGCCAGCAGTTTCGTATGGGGCAAGACGAACATTCAGTACTTC.

In nucleotides, the CDR3 is TGTGCCAGTGGACAGGGGGAAGTTAACTATGGCTACACCTTC. Its translation is CASGQGEVNYGYTF. This sequence joins TRBV19 and TRBJ1-2, with 10 bases matching TRBD1. CDR1 is LNHDA, CDR2 SQIVND, per germline (reference sequence). This CDR3 is built from 14 residues. V trimming: 8 bases; J trimming: 1 base; junction bases outside the gene matches: 4.

This clone was seen only a few times. V and J are TRBV19 and TRBJ1-4, with unresolved D. This CDR3 has 15 amino acids. Trimming left V 3 bases short and J 8 bases short, with 16 bases between. Germline-derived CDR1 and CDR2 are LNHDA and SQIVND (reference sequence). The CDR3 here is CASSIKGGLWEKLFF. CDR3 DNA: TGTGCCAGTAGTATCAAGGGCGGGTTGTGGGAAAAACTGTTTTTT.

The chain combines TRBV7-8 with TRBJ2-7, with TRBD1 as a possible D gene (6 bases). This CDR3 region has 14 residues. Trimming cost V 5 bases and J 1 base, with 12 bases left between them. The germline V gene has CDR1 SGHVS and CDR2 FQNEAQ. This chain's CDR3 is CASSLRDTSYEQYF. Here the CDR3 DNA reads TGTGCCAGCAGCCTCCGGGACACTTCCTACGAGCAGTACTTC. The entire variable domain, with the rest obtained from reference TRBV7-8 and TRBJ2-7, is as follows: GAGVSQSPRYKVAKRGQDVALRCDPISGHVSLFWYQQALGQGPEFLTYFQNEAQLDKSGLPSDRFFAERPEGSVSTLKIQRTQQEDSAVYLCASSLRDTSYEQYFGPGTRLTVT.